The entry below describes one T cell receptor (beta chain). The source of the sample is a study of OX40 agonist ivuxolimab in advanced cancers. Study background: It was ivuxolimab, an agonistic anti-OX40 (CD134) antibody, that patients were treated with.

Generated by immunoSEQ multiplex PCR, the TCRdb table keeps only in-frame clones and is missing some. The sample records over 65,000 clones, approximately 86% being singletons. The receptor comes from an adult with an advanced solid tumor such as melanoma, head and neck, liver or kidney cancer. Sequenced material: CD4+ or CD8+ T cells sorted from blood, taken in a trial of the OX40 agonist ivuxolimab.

DNA of the CDR3: TGTGCCAGCAACCTTCAGGGGGCCGCCTATGGCTACACCTTC. This codes for CASNLQGAAYGYTF. The chain is built from TRBV2 and TRBJ1-2, with TRBD1 identical over 8 bases. V dropped 7 bases and J dropped 4; count of bases not matched to a gene: 8. Germline V gene sequence: CDR1 SNHLY, CDR2 FYNNEI. This CDR3 comprises 14 residues. Variable domain in full (rest from reference TRBV2 and TRBJ1-2): EPEVTQTPSHQVTQMGQEVILRCVPISNHLYFYWYRQILGQKVEFLVSFYNNEISEKSEIFDDQFSVERPDGSNFTLKIRSTKLEDSAMYFCASNLQGAAYGYTFGSGTRLTVV.